This TCR beta chain was profiled in a study of blood T cell repertoires in COVID-19. The method was immunoSEQ multiplex PCR; TCRdb's version includes in-frame clones alone and lacks a portion of them. The data contain 20,000 to 25,000 clones, 86% of them singletons. Between the trimmed V and J ends, which lost 3 bases and 9 bases, there was a span of 9 bases. The CDR3 runs to 11 residues. Looked up from germline, CDR1 is DFQATT and CDR2 is SNEGSKA (reference sequence). This clone was seen just once. This chain joins TRBV20-1 and TRBJ2-1; D ambiguous. The clonotype was recovered from a human donor with acute or convalescent COVID-19. The donor label of this sample is uncertain. Sequencing was carried out using peripheral blood. This chain's CDR3 is CSARSFSEQFF. The CDR3 nucleotides are TGCAGTGCTAGGTCATTTAGTGAGCAGTTCTTC.